This is a list of T cell receptor beta chains from one sample in a study of shared clonotypes between healthy human individuals. Libraries were prepared by immunoSEQ multiplex PCR; TCRdb keeps only in-frame clonotypes and omits some of them. Of roughly 700,000 clones in the sample, about 74% were seen once. Input material: memory CD4+ T cells sorted from blood. The receptors here all came from a woman in her thirties in good health. Each CDR3 is given with its conserved first and last residue. D genes are given only for firm matches. Clone size, where shown, is once, few, many, or a class for clones that have expanded.

NA | TRBJ2-3 | TRBV18 | once | CASSPSEDTQYF | TGTGCCAGCTCACCTTCAGAAGATACGCAGTATTTT
NA | TRBJ2-3 | TRBV11-2 | NA | CASSTGRGRNTDTQYF | TGTGCCAGCAGCACCGGGAGGGGGCGAAACACAGATACGCAGTATTTT
NA | TRBJ2-1 | TRBV4-1 | NA | CASSQTTGSSTYNEQFF | TGCGCCAGCAGCCAGACTACAGGGAGTAGCACCTACAATGAGCAGTTCTTC
TRBD2 | TRBJ2-6 | TRBV19 | once | CASSGTSSFSGANVLTF | TGTGCCAGTAGCGGGACTAGCTCTTTCTCTGGGGCCAACGTCCTGACTTTC
NA | TRBJ2-3 | TRBV9 | NA | CASGPSGVTDTQYF | TGTGCCAGCGGTCCCTCGGGAGTAACAGATACGCAGTATTTT
NA | TRBJ2-1 | TRBV5-1 | NA | CASSRGRPSNEQFF | TGCGCCAGCAGCCGGGGACGACCGTCCAATGAGCAGTTCTTC
NA | TRBJ2-7 | TRBV7-2 | NA | CASGMNDEQYF | TGTGCCAGCGGGATGAATGACGAGCAGTACTTC
NA | TRBJ1-4 | TRBV2 | many | CASRDKSGEKLFF | TGTGCCAGCAGGGATAAATCGGGTGAAAAACTGTTTTTT
NA | TRBJ2-7 | TRBV18 | NA | CASSPRDNSYEQYF | TGTGCCAGCTCACCACGGGACAACTCCTACGAGCAGTACTTC
NA | TRBJ2-7 | TRBV28 | NA | CASRQTYEQYF | TGTGCCAGCAGACAGACCTACGAGCAGTACTTC
TRBD1 | TRBJ2-7 | TRBV5-1 | NA | CASSLYRGTTKTPHEQYF | TGCGCCAGCAGCTTGTACAGGGGTACGACAAAGACCCCCCACGAGCAGTACTTC
TRBD2 | TRBJ2-7 | TRBV10-2 | NA | CASSEPGLAGAYEQYF | TGCGCCAGCAGTGAACCGGGACTAGCGGGAGCCTACGAGCAGTACTTC
TRBD1 | TRBJ1-1 | TRBV5-1 | NA | CASRPGQGLMNTEAFF | TGCGCCAGCAGACCCGGACAGGGTCTCATGAACACTGAAGCTTTCTTT
NA | TRBJ1-4 | TRBV19 | NA | CASEATNEKLFF | TGTGCCAGTGAAGCAACTAATGAAAAACTGTTTTTT
NA | TRBJ1-2 | TRBV6-5 | NA | CASSYDSGVAYGYTF | TGTGCCAGCAGTTACGACTCGGGGGTTGCCTATGGCTACACCTTC
NA | TRBJ1-2 | TRBV5-1 | NA | CASSLVGLYGYTF | TGCGCCAGCAGCTTGGTTGGGTTATATGGCTACACCTTC
NA | TRBJ1-3 | TRBV11-1 | few | CAIKTGGSTSGNTIYF | TGTGCCATCAAGACGGGCGGCAGCACCTCTGGAAACACCATATATTTT
TRBD1 | TRBJ1-5 | TRBV7-6 | NA | CASSPGTGDNQPQHF | TGTGCCAGCAGCCCCGGGACAGGGGACAATCAGCCCCAGCATTTT
NA | TRBJ2-7 | TRBV19 | NA | CASGSTFPFYEQYF | TGTGCCAGTGGGTCGACCTTCCCCTTTTACGAGCAGTACTTC
TRBD1 | TRBJ1-5 | TRBV29-1 | NA | CSVSGTDNQPQHF | TGCAGCGTTTCCGGGACAGACAATCAGCCCCAGCATTTT
NA | TRBJ2-2 | TRBV5-1 | once | CASSLGRGNTGELFF | TGCGCCAGCAGCTTGGGTCGGGGGAACACCGGGGAGCTGTTTTTT
TRBD2 | TRBJ2-7 | TRBV4-1 | NA | CASSQPLAGNYEQYF | TGCGCCAGCAGCCAGCCACTAGCGGGGAACTACGAGCAGTACTTC
NA | TRBJ1-5 | TRBV28 | NA | CASTRSHGAQHF | TGTGCCAGCACCCGGTCCCACGGCGCCCAGCATTTT
TRBD1 | TRBJ1-5 | TRBV5-6 | NA | CASSAGQGTQPQHF | TGTGCCAGCAGCGCGGGACAGGGGACTCAGCCCCAGCATTTT
NA | TRBJ2-1 | TRBV7-2 | NA | CASSHSGRSNNEQFF | TGTGCCAGCAGCCACTCGGGGAGAAGCAACAATGAGCAGTTCTTC
NA | TRBJ2-2 | TRBV4-1 | NA | CASSLLENTGELFF | TGCGCCAGCAGCCTCTTAGAGAACACCGGGGAGCTGTTTTTT
TRBD2 | TRBJ2-2 | TRBV11-2 | NA | CASSLDRAGRSDTGELFF | TGTGCCAGCAGCTTAGATCGAGCGGGACGGTCGGACACCGGGGAGCTGTTTTTT
TRBD1 | TRBJ1-3 | TRBV5-1 | NA | CASRQGARGNTIYF | TGCGCCAGCAGACAGGGGGCGAGAGGAAACACCATATATTTT
NA | TRBJ1-5 | TRBV27 | few | CASSEQGSYQPQHF | TGTGCCAGCAGTGAACAGGGTTCATATCAGCCCCAGCATTTT
TRBD1 | TRBJ2-3 | TRBV9 | NA | CASSVRDRADTQYF | TGTGCCAGCAGCGTACGGGACAGGGCAGATACGCAGTATTTT
TRBD1 | TRBJ1-1 | TRBV6-5 | NA | CASRKGQGNTEAFF | TGTGCCAGCAGGAAGGGACAGGGGAACACTGAAGCTTTCTTT
TRBD1 | TRBJ2-1 | TRBV27 | NA | CASSLIAGQGVKVEQFF | TGTGCCAGCAGCTTGATCGCCGGACAGGGGGTGAAGGTTGAGCAGTTCTTC
TRBD1 | TRBJ2-2 | TRBV19 | NA | CASSMGQGSTGELFF | TGTGCCAGTAGTATGGGACAGGGGAGCACCGGGGAGCTGTTTTTT
NA | TRBJ1-4 | TRBV28 | NA | CASSFAAATNEKLFF | TGTGCCAGCAGTTTTGCTGCTGCAACTAATGAAAAACTGTTTTTT
NA | TRBJ1-2 | TRBV7-9 | NA | CASSPRGAGEYGYTF | TGTGCCAGCAGCCCCCGGGGCGCTGGGGAGTATGGCTACACCTTC
NA | TRBJ1-2 | TRBV28 | NA | CASTPLGVYGYTF | TGTGCCAGCACCCCGTTGGGTGTCTATGGCTACACCTTC
NA | TRBJ2-7 | TRBV5-4 | NA | CASSSVLQGDEQYF | TGTGCCAGCAGCTCTGTCTTGCAGGGTGACGAGCAGTACTTC
NA | TRBJ2-3 | TRBV5-1 | NA | CASSLAGARTDTQYF | TGCGCCAGCAGCTTGGCTGGGGCGCGGACAGATACGCAGTATTTT
TRBD2 | TRBJ2-1 | TRBV29-1 | NA | CSVSTGTSVHEQFF | TGCAGCGTTAGTACCGGGACTAGCGTTCATGAGCAGTTCTTC
TRBD2 | TRBJ2-7 | TRBV5-1 | once | CASSRGLAQSSYEQYF | TGCGCCAGCAGTCGAGGACTAGCGCAGAGCTCCTACGAGCAGTACTTC
TRBD2 | TRBJ2-1 | TRBV5-1 | NA | CASNLLADNEQFF | TGCGCCAGCAACTTACTAGCGGACAATGAGCAGTTCTTC
TRBD2 | TRBJ2-5 | TRBV2 | NA | CASSEAPPGGQETQYF | TGTGCCAGCAGTGAAGCCCCGCCGGGGGGTCAAGAGACCCAGTACTTC
NA | TRBJ1-3 | TRBV9 | NA | CASSVGGEWPGGSGNTIYF | TGTGCCAGCAGCGTAGGAGGGGAATGGCCCGGAGGCTCTGGAAACACCATATATTTT
TRBD1 | TRBJ2-1 | TRBV10-3 | NA | CAITWGQGYNEQFF | TGTGCCATCACTTGGGGACAGGGGTACAATGAGCAGTTCTTC
TRBD1 | TRBJ1-5 | TRBV19 | NA | CASSIWQGAYQPQHF | TGTGCCAGTAGTATTTGGCAGGGGGCTTATCAGCCCCAGCATTTT
TRBD1 | TRBJ1-1 | TRBV5-1 | once | CASSLAMGQGYRAFF | TGCGCCAGCAGCTTGGCAATGGGACAGGGGTATCGAGCTTTCTTT
NA | TRBJ2-1 | TRBV2 | NA | CASSDEVAGLGSVQFF | TGTGCCAGCAGTGACGAAGTAGCAGGCCTGGGTTCCGTGCAGTTCTTC
NA | TRBJ1-3 | TRBV28 | NA | CASSLGGNTIYF | TGTGCCAGCAGTTTGGGGGGAAACACCATATATTTT
TRBD1 | TRBJ2-1 | TRBV27 | NA | CASSDDRGDEQFF | TGTGCCAGCAGTGACGACAGGGGCGATGAGCAGTTCTTC
TRBD2 | TRBJ2-7 | TRBV5-4 | once | CASSLTSGRSEQYF | TGTGCCAGCAGCTTAACTAGCGGGAGATCCGAGCAGTACTTC
NA | TRBJ1-1 | TRBV6-1 | NA | CASSVNRGTNTEAFF | TGTGCCAGCAGTGTGAACCGGGGGACGAACACTGAAGCTTTCTTT
TRBD2 | TRBJ2-3 | TRBV2 | NA | CASSRLAGFSDTQYF | TGTGCCAGCAGTCGACTAGCGGGGTTCAGCGATACGCAGTATTTT
NA | TRBJ2-7 | TRBV28 | NA | CASSRHGANYEQYF | TGTGCCAGCTCCCGGCACGGGGCCAACTACGAGCAGTACTTC
TRBD2 | TRBJ2-3 | TRBV11-3 | NA | CASSFTGTSSTDTQYF | TGTGCCAGCAGCTTCACCGGGACTAGCAGCACAGATACGCAGTATTTT
NA | TRBJ1-1 | TRBV6-1 | NA | CASSDPGGYTEAFF | TGTGCCAGCAGTGATCCGGGTGGGTACACTGAAGCTTTCTTT
NA | TRBJ2-4 | TRBV7-2 | NA | CASSFDWGQDIQYF | TGTGCCAGCAGCTTCGACTGGGGGCAGGACATTCAGTACTTC
NA | TRBJ2-7 | TRBV4-1 | NA | CASSLLGEQYF | TGCGCCAGCAGCCTCCTCGGCGAGCAGTACTTC
NA | TRBJ1-2 | TRBV7-9 | many | CASSLRRGNGYTF | TGTGCCAGCAGCTTACGCAGGGGAAATGGCTACACCTTC
NA | TRBJ2-1 | TRBV5-1 | NA | CASSPGAAGLGPGAYNEQFF | TGCGCCAGCAGCCCCGGGGCAGCAGGGTTGGGCCCGGGCGCCTACAATGAGCAGTTCTTC